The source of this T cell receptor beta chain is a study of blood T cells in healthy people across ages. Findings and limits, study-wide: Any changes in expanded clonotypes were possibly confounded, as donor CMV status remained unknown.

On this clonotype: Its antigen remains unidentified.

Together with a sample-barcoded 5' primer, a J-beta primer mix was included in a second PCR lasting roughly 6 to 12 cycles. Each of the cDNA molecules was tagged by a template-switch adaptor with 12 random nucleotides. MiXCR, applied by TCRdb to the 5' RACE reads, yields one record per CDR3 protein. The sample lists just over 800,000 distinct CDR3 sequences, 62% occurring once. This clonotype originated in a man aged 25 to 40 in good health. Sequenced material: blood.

The CDR3 sequence is CAITHTEQYF. CDR3 DNA: TGTGCCATCACCCACACCGAGCAGTACTTC. This rearrangement joins TRBV10-3 to TRBJ2-4; D remains ambiguous. The DNA end lines up better with TRBJ2-7; the J call may be wrong. This CDR3 region has 10 residues. Germline V lookup: CDR1 ENHRY, CDR2 SYGVKD.